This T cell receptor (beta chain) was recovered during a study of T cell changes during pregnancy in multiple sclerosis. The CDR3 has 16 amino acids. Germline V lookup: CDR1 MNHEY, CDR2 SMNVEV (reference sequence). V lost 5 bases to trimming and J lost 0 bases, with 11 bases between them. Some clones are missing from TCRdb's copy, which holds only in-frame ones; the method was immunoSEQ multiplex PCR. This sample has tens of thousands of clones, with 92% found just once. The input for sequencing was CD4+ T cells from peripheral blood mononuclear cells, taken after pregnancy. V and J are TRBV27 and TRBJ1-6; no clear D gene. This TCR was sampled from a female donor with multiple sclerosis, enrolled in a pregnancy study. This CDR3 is CASSNGGSSYNSPLHF. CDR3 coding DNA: TGTGCCAGCAGTAATGGAGGGAGCTCCTATAATTCACCCCTCCACTTT.